One sample yielded the 20 T cell receptor beta chains listed below, sequenced in a study of shared clonotypes between healthy human individuals. The data were produced by immunoSEQ multiplex PCR, yet TCRdb's version contains in-frame clones alone and is incomplete. The sample shows 2 million to 2.5 million clones, approximately 96% of them seen only once. The sequenced sample was naive CD4+ T cells sorted from blood. Subset specified: CD45RA+ positively selected. The receptors were gathered from a man younger than 35 in good health.

The V gene is TRBV18, the J gene TRBJ1-1; 7 bases match TRBD1. With 4 bases clipped from V and 4 bases from J, the junction kept 3 bases outside the gene matches. In germline, CDR1 is KGHSH, CDR2 LQKENI. The CDR3 covers 13 residues. CDR3 DNA sequence: TGTGCCAGCTCACTCTGGGACAGCACTGAAGCTTTCTTT. It translates to CASSLWDSTEAFF.

Note on this clone: This sample includes further DNA sequences coding for the same CDR3. This chain joins TRBV5-1 and TRBJ1-2; 8 nucleotides agree with TRBD1. CDR1 and CDR2 (germline): SGHRS, YFSETQ. The length of the CDR3 is 13 residues. The J segment lost 8 bases and the V segment lost 2 bases, leaving 5 bases of the junction unmatched. CDR3: CASSLGQGGGYTF. The CDR3 nucleotides are TGCGCCAGCAGCTTAGGACAGGGTGGAGGCTACACCTTC.

The chain couples TRBV2 to TRBJ2-1; TRBD2 agrees at 9 bases. The CDR3 length is 14 residues. CDR1 is SNHLY and CDR2 is FYNNEI in the germline V gene. Unmatched junction bases numbered 6, after V lost 8 bases and J lost 4 bases. CDR3 protein: CASFGLAGYNEQFF. CDR3 sequence (DNA): TGTGCCAGCTTCGGGCTAGCGGGGTACAATGAGCAGTTCTTC.

This clone was seen just once. CDR3 bases: TGTGCCAGCAGCCGGATGGGCTCCTACACCGGGGAGCTGTTTTTT. Translation: CASSRMGSYTGELFF. V usage is TRBV7-2 and J usage is TRBJ2-2, with D hard to call. V shed 5 bases and J shed 3 bases, with 13 bases lying between them. The CDR3 totals 15 residues. The germline gives CDR1 SGHTA, CDR2 FQGNSA. The variable domain in full, completed from reference TRBV7-2 and TRBJ2-2, reads GAGVSQSPSNKVTEKGKDVELRCDPISGHTALYWYRQSLGQGLEFLIYFQGNSAPDKSGLPSDRFSAERTGGSVSTLTIQRTQQEDSAVYLCASSRMGSYTGELFFGEGSRLTVL.

This clone was seen once. This chain uses TRBV10-3 with TRBJ2-2; TRBD1 matches 10 bases. V dropped 7 bases and J dropped 3; count of bases not matched to a gene: 5. The V gene's germline CDR1 is ENHRY and CDR2 SYGVKD. The CDR3 runs 15 residues. CDR3 sequence: CAIKSGTGDTGELFF. The CDR3, as DNA: TGTGCCATCAAGAGTGGGACAGGGGACACCGGGGAGCTGTTTTTT.

V and J are TRBV7-2 and TRBJ2-2, with D maybe TRBD2 (5 bases). V was shortened by 4 bases and J by 11 bases, with 17 bases between the two germline ends. The CDR3 is 14 amino acids. Germline V gene data show CDR1 as SGHTA and CDR2 as FQGNSA. CDR3 loop: CASSSQRTKEELFF. CDR3 sequence (DNA): TGTGCCAGCAGCTCCCAGCGGACGAAGGAAGAGCTGTTTTTT.

To note about this clone: An end of the junction differs from the germline gene, which may be a read error. V gene TRBV5-1 combines with J gene TRBJ1-3, with 7 bases matching TRBD1. Germline V CDR1 and CDR2: SGHRS, YFSETQ. The CDR3 sequence is 13 residues long. The CDR3 spells CASSLAGQGGVHF. As DNA, the CDR3 is TGCGCCAGCAGCTTGGCGGGTCAGGGGGGCGTCCATTTT.

The chain combines TRBV10-1 with TRBJ2-7; 7 bases match TRBD1. CDR1 and CDR2 (germline): WNHNN, SYGVQD (reference sequence). J gave up 6 bases and V 5 bases, and 7 bases lay outside the gene matches. CDR3 length: 13 amino acids. Here the CDR3 reads CASSPGQSPEQYF. Written as DNA, the CDR3 is TGCGCCAGCAGTCCGGGACAGAGCCCCGAGCAGTACTTC.

The V and J genes are TRBV5-1 and TRBJ2-7; the D gene is possibly TRBD1 (6 bases). The V and J ends lost 4 bases and 7 bases respectively, with 18 bases between them. Germline-derived CDR1 and CDR2 are SGHRS and YFSETQ. This CDR3 is built from 14 residues. CDR3 coding DNA: TGCGCCAGCAGCGCGGACCCAGGGGCTGGGGAGCAGTACTTC. It is translated as CASSADPGAGEQYF.

The chain links TRBV2 to TRBJ2-7; 12 bases align to TRBD2. V lost 6 bases to trimming and J lost 3 bases; unmatched junction nucleotides: 6. Germline CDR1 SNHLY, CDR2 FYNNEI. The CDR3 contains 15 residues. The CDR3 region is CASRPMTSGSYEQYF. The CDR3 nucleotides are TGTGCCAGCAGACCGATGACTAGCGGGAGCTACGAGCAGTACTTC.

The chain recombines TRBV9 with TRBJ2-3; 15 nucleotides agree with TRBD2. Losses at the gene ends were 0 bases for V and 6 bases for J; bases not matched to a gene: 2. Germline V gene lookup returns CDR1 SGDLS and CDR2 YYNGEE. CDR3 length: 16 amino acids. The chain's CDR3 is CASSVGTSGGADTQYF. The DNA of the CDR3 is TGTGCCAGCAGCGTAGGGACTAGCGGGGGGGCGGATACGCAGTATTTT.

This chain joins TRBV6-1 and TRBJ1-5; D is unclear. CDR3 length: 18 amino acids. Deletions cut 3 bases from V and 0 bases from J, with 18 bases between. CDR1 and CDR2 from the germline V gene are MNHNS and SASEGT. CDR3 coding DNA: TGTGCCAGCAGTGAGTCGTACGTTAGCACTAATAGCAATCAGCCCCAGCATTTT. It encodes CASSESYVSTNSNQPQHF.

About this clone itself: Distinct nucleotide sequences in the sample also encode this CDR3. The gene calls are TRBV7-2 and TRBJ2-7; 10 bases line up with TRBD2. V lost 9 bases and J lost 0; bases outside the gene matches: 5. This CDR3 has 14 residues. Per the germline V gene, CDR1 is SGHTA and CDR2 is FQGNSA. CDR3 amino acids: CASSSGGYSYEQYF. DNA for the CDR3: TGTGCCAGTAGTAGCGGGGGGTACTCCTACGAGCAGTACTTC.

V usage is TRBV11-2 and J usage is TRBJ1-1; 8 bases map to TRBD1. Germline trimming cut 4 bases from V and 1 base from J; bases unmatched to any gene: 2. Germline values: CDR1 SGHAT, CDR2 FQNNGV. The CDR3 is made up of 14 amino acids. The CDR3 DNA is TGTGCCAGCAGCTGGGGACAGGCGAACACTGAAGCTTTCTTT. This encodes CASSWGQANTEAFF.

CDR3 bases: TGTGCCAGCAGCCTGGGCCAGGGGGCTTACAATGAGCAGTTCTTC. Its protein product is CASSLGQGAYNEQFF. The chain links TRBV5-5 to TRBJ2-1; 8 bases line up with TRBD1. CDR1 is SGHKS and CDR2 is YYEKEE in the germline V gene (reference sequence). The CDR3 spans 15 residues. V dropped 4 bases and J dropped 4; count of bases not matched to a gene: 7.

The rearrangement links TRBV30 to TRBJ2-1; D is undetermined. Germline V gene data show CDR1 as GTSNPN and CDR2 as SVGIG (reference sequence). The length of the CDR3 is 16 residues. The germline V and J ends were trimmed by 2 bases and 4 bases, with 18 bases remaining between them. The CDR3 nucleotides read TGTGCCTGGAGTCTGGGGTGGTTAAGGTCGTACAATGAGCAGTTCTTC. Translation gives CAWSLGWLRSYNEQFF. Combining the CDR3 with reference TRBV30 and TRBJ2-1 gives the whole variable domain SQTIHQWPATLVQPVGSPLSLECTVEGTSNPNLYWYRQAAGRGLQLLFYSVGIGQISSEVPQNLSASRPQDRQFILSSKKLLLSDSGFYLCAWSLGWLRSYNEQFFGPGTRLTVL.

The V gene is TRBV20-1, the J gene TRBJ1-2; D call uncertain. Germline V gives CDR1 DFQATT, CDR2 SNEGSKA (reference sequence). This CDR3 spans 11 amino acids. Deletions cut 6 bases from V and 4 bases from J, with 9 bases between. Here the CDR3 reads CSAQTPYGYTF. The CDR3 nucleotides read TGCAGTGCCCAGACGCCCTATGGCTACACCTTC.

The V gene is TRBV7-9, the J gene TRBJ1-2; D uncertain. The CDR3 consists of 11 residues. CDR1 SEHNR and CDR2 FQNEAQ come from the germline V gene (reference sequence). The V gene lost 7 bases and the J gene lost 5 bases, with 8 bases spanning the gap. CDR3 amino acids: CASTGVYGYTF. CDR3 DNA: TGTGCCAGCACAGGAGTTTATGGCTACACCTTC. Supplemented by reference TRBV7-9 and TRBJ1-2, the full variable domain reads DTGVSQNPRHKITKRGQNVTFRCDPISEHNRLYWYRQTLGQGPEFLTYFQNEAQLEKSRLLSDRFSAERPKGSFSTLEIQRTEQGDSAMYLCASTGVYGYTFGSGTRLTVV.

The chain has TRBV7-9 and TRBJ2-1, with D tentatively TRBD1 (5 bases). The germline CDR1 and CDR2 sequences are SEHNR and FQNEAQ (reference sequence). CDR3 size: 16 residues. V was cut by 1 base and J by 9 bases, with 19 bases left in between. CDR3 amino acids: CASSLVPQVGSGEQFF. The CDR3 nucleotides are TGTGCCAGCAGCTTAGTCCCACAGGTTGGTTCAGGTGAGCAGTTCTTC.

The CDR3, as DNA: TGTGCCAGCAGGTGGAGGGAGGGGGGGGAGCAGTACTTC. Translated: CASRWREGGEQYF. The chain carries TRBV6-1 and TRBJ2-7; D is possibly TRBD2 (7 bases). Germline V lookup: CDR1 MNHNS, CDR2 SASEGT. V was clipped by 6 bases and J by 7 bases, with 16 bases between them. The CDR3 runs 13 residues.